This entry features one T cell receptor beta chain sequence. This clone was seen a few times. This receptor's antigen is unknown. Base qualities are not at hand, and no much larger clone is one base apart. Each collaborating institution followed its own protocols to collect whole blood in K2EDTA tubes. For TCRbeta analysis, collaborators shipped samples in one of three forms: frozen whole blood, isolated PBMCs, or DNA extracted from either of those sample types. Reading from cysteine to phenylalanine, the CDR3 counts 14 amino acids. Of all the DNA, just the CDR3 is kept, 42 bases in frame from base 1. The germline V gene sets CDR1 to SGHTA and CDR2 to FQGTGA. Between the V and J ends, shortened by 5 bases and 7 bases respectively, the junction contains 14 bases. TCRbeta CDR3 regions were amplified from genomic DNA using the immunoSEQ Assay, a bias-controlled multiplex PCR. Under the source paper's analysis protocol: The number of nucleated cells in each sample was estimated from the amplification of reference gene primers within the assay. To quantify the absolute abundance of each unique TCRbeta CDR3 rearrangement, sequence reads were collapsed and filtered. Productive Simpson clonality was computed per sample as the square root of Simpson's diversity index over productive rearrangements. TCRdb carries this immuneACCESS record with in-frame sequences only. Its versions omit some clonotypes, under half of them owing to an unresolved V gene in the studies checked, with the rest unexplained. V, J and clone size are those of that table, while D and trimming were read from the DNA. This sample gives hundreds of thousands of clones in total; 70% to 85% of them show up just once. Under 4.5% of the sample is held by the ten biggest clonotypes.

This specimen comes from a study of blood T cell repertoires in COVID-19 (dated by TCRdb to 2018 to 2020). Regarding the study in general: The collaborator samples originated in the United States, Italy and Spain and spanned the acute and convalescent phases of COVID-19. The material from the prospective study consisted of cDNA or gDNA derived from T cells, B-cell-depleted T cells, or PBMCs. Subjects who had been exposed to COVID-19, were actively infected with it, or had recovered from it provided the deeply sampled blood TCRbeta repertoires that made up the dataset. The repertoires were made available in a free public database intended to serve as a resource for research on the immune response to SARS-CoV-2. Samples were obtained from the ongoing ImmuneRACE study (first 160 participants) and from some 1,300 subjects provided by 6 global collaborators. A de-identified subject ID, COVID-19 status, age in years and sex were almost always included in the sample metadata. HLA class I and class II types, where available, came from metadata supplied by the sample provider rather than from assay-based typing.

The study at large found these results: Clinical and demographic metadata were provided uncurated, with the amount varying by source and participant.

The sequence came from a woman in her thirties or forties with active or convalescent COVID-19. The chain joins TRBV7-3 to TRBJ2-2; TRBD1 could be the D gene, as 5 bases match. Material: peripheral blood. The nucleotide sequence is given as TGTGCCAGCAGCCCCTCTGGGGCCGTCGGGGAGCTGTTTTTT. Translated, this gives CASSPSGAVGELFF.